This entry lists 5 T cell receptor beta chains sequenced from one sample in a study of blood T cell repertoires in COVID-19. Sequencing used immunoSEQ multiplex PCR; TCRdb keeps in-frame clones, though not all of them. The sample contains more than 95,000 clones, approximately 79% of which appear only once. Sequencing used peripheral blood. These receptors came from a man aged 50 to 59 with acute or convalescent COVID-19.

V and J are TRBV4-1 and TRBJ2-5, with D maybe TRBD1 (6 bases). CDR3 length: 14 amino acids. Germline V CDR1 and CDR2: MGHRA, YSYEKL. V was trimmed by 2 bases and J by 2 bases, leaving 9 bases between them. CDR3 amino acids: CASSQPGQQETQYF. For the CDR3, the DNA is TGCGCCAGCAGCCAACCTGGACAGCAAGAGACCCAGTACTTC.

J is TRBJ2-7 and V is TRBV5-1; 12 bases fit TRBD2. V was clipped by 4 bases and J by 5 bases; unmatched bases: 10. Germline assignment: CDR1 SGHRS and CDR2 YFSETQ. This CDR3 spans 16 amino acids. This CDR3 reads CASSEDLAGGINEQYF. CDR3 sequence (DNA): TGCGCCAGCAGCGAAGATCTAGCGGGAGGGATCAACGAGCAGTACTTC. Combining the CDR3 with reference TRBV5-1 and TRBJ2-7 gives the whole variable domain KAGVTQTPRYLIKTRGQQVTLSCSPISGHRSVSWYQQTPGQGLQFLFEYFSETQRNKGNFPGRFSGRQFSNSRSEMNVSTLELGDSALYLCASSEDLAGGINEQYFGPGTRLTVT.

This sequence joins TRBV9 and TRBJ2-1; 13 nucleotides line up with TRBD2. The junction had 3 bases not matched to a gene; V was cut back by 0 bases and J by 9 bases. Per germline, CDR1 SGDLS and CDR2 YYNGEE. The CDR3 covers 15 residues. CDR3 coding DNA: TGTGCCAGCAGCGTAGGGACTAGCGGGAGCGGTGAGCAGTTCTTC. The encoded protein is CASSVGTSGSGEQFF. The complete variable domain, with remaining parts taken from reference TRBV9 and TRBJ2-1, reads DSGVTQTPKHLITATGQRVTLRCSPRSGDLSVYWYQQSLDQGLQFLIQYYNGEERAKGNILERFSAQQFPDLHSELNLSSLELGDSALYFCASSVGTSGSGEQFFGPGTRLTVL.

The CDR3 DNA follows: TGTGCCAGCAGCTTGGCCGGTTTTCTAGCGGGGGGGCAGGTAGATACGCAGTATTTT. Amino acids: CASSLAGFLAGGQVDTQYF. The rearrangement uses TRBV5-4 and TRBJ2-3, with 12 nucleotides matching TRBD2. CDR3 length equals 19 residues. CDR1 is SGHNT, CDR2 YYREEE, per germline (reference sequence). V trimming: 0 bases; J trimming: 5 bases; junction bases outside the gene matches: 13.

V is TRBV6-5 and J is TRBJ2-5; 8 bases are a match to TRBD2. Trimming at V came to 2 bases and at J to 3 bases, leaving 2 bases not matched to a gene. Germline loops: CDR1 MNHEY, CDR2 SVGAGI. The CDR3 is made up of 14 amino acids. The CDR3 coding sequence is TGTGCCAGCAGTTACGGAGCGGGAGAAGAGACCCAGTACTTC. Translating it yields CASSYGAGEETQYF.